This T cell receptor (beta chain) was captured in a study of T cells after posttransplantation cyclophosphamide. Libraries were prepared by immunoSEQ multiplex PCR; TCRdb keeps only in-frame clonotypes and omits some of them. The profile covers roughly 16,000 clones, none occurring a single time. General observations from the study: Recipient CMV seropositivity and CMV reactivation strongly tracked TRB clonality. Donor CD8+ memory clones often dominated recipient blood repertoires at later times. Skin or GI-infiltrating T cells shared few TRB sequences with blood.

Trimming shortened V by 5 bases and J by 4 bases, and 5 bases separated the two germline ends. The germline gives CDR1 DFQATT, CDR2 SNEGSKA (reference sequence). This CDR3 contains 10 residues. This clone was seen repeatedly, ten times or more. Its antigen remains unknown. A marrow graft followed busulfan-fludarabine conditioning, with cyclophosphamide on days +3 and +4. The chain couples TRBV20-1 to TRBJ2-5; D remains unclear. The source is a female patient aged 30 to 40 who received an allogeneic stem cell transplant from a related donor, was CMV-positive, and had no GVHD. The T cells may partly be graft donor cells. The sequences come from PBMCs, collected after allogeneic stem cell transplant with posttransplant cyclophosphamide. As DNA, the CDR3 is TGCAGTGCTCCCTCAGAGACCCAGTACTTC. It codes for CSAPSETQYF.